The entry below gives a single TCR beta chain sequence along with its context. V was pared by 7 bases and J by 2 bases, with 11 bases of the junction left unmatched. Per germline, CDR1 LNHDA and CDR2 SQIVND (reference sequence). The CDR3 spans 16 residues. This sample is drawn from a study of blood T cell repertoires in COVID-19. Here immunoSEQ multiplex PCR was the method, and the copy in TCRdb shows in-frame clones only, minus some. The repertoire holds about 86,000 clones, around 80% seen once, with 0.95% to 1.5% in the top ten. This TCR was recovered from an elderly woman with acute or convalescent COVID-19. This chain joins TRBV19 and TRBJ1-1; 9 nucleotides match TRBD1. Sequenced: peripheral blood. CDR3 in DNA: TGTGCCAGTATAAGGACCGGGACAGGGACCAACACTGAAGCTTTCTTT. It encodes CASIRTGTGTNTEAFF.